This TCR beta chain was obtained from a study of T-cell reconstitution after alpha-beta-depleted transplantation in children. Study-level findings and limits: Expanded graft clones numbering several hundred reportedly gave rise to alpha-beta T cells about two months after transplant. The origin of high day-60 TCRbeta diversity in some patients lay in surviving recipient T cells and thymic progenitors. Newly made T cells mostly supplied T-cell counts and diversity one year after transplant.

This clonotype came up many times. Its antigen is unidentified. Using unique molecular identifiers, the investigators prepared the TCRbeta library. TCRdb analysed the PCR reads with MiXCR anew, one entry per CDR3 protein. This sample has some 190,000 distinct CDR3 sequences, with around 10% found just once. CDR3 length equals 12 residues. Germline values: CDR1 DFQATT, CDR2 SNEGSKA (reference sequence). Germline trimming cut 4 bases from V and 8 bases from J; bases unmatched to any gene: 4. The chain uses TRBV20-1 and TRBJ2-1; the match to TRBD2 covers 8 bases. This receptor was obtained from a boy aged 2 to 9 with acute myeloid leukemia, due to receive a stem cell transplant. Sequenced here: PBMCs, sampled before TCRalphabeta/CD19-depleted stem cell transplant. The CDR3 DNA reads as TGCAGTGCTATGGCGGGGGGTGATGAGCAGTTCTTC. Translation gives CSAMAGGDEQFF.